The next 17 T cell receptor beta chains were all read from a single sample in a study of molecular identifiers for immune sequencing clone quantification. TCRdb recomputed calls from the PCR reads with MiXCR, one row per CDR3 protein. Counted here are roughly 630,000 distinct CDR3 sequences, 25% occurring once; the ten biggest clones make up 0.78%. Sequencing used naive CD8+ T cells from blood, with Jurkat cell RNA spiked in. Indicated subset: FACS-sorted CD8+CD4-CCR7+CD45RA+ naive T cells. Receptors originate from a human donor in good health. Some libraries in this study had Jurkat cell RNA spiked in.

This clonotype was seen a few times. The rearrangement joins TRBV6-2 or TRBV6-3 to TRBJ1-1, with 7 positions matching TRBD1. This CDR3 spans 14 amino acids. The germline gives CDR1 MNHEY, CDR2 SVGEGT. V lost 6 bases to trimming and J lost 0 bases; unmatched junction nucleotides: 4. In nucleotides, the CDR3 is TGTGCCAGCAGGACACAGGGGATGAACACTGAAGCTTTCTTT. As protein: CASRTQGMNTEAFF.

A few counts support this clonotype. In DNA, the CDR3 is TGTGCCAGCAGTTACACAGGGGGCTTGGATCAGCCCCAGCATTTT. This translates into CASSYTGGLDQPQHF. The chain uses TRBV28 and TRBJ1-5, with 9 bases matching TRBD1. Trimming at V came to 4 bases and at J to 5 bases, leaving 6 bases not matched to a gene. The CDR3 extends over 15 amino acids. CDR1 MDHEN and CDR2 SYDVKM come from the germline V gene.

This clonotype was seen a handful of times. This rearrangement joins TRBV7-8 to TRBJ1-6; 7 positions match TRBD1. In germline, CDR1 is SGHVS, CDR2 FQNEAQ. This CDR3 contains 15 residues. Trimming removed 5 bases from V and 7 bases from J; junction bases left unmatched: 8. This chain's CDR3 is CASSPRTGPNSPLHF. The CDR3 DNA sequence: TGTGCCAGCAGCCCTCGGACAGGCCCCAATTCACCCCTCCACTTT.

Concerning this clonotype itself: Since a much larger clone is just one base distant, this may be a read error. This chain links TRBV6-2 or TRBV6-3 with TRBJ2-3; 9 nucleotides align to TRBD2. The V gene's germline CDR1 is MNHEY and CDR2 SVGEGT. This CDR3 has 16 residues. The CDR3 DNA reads TGTGCCAGCAGTACCAGACTAGCGGCCCCTATGGATACGCAGTGTTTT. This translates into CASSTRLAAPMDTQCF.

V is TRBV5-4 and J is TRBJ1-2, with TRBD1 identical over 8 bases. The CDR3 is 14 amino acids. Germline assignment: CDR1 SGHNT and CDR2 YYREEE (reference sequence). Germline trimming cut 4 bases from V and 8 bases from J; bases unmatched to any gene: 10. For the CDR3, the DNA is TGTGCCAGCAGCCAGGACAGGGACGGGGTAGGCTACACCTTC. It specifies CASSQDRDGVGYTF. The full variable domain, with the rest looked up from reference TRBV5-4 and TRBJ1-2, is ETGVTQSPTHLIKTRGQQVTLRCSSQSGHNTVSWYQQALGQGPQFIFQYYREEENGRGNFPPRFSGLQFPNYSSELNVNALELDDSALYLCASSQDRDGVGYTFGSGTRLTVV.

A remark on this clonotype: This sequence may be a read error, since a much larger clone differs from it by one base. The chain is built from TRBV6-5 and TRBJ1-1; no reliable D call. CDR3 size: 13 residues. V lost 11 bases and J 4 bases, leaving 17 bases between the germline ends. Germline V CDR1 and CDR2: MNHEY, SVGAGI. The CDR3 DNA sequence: TGTGCCGTGCAAGGGTCCTGGACCACTGAAGCTTTCTTT. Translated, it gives CAVQGSWTTEAFF.

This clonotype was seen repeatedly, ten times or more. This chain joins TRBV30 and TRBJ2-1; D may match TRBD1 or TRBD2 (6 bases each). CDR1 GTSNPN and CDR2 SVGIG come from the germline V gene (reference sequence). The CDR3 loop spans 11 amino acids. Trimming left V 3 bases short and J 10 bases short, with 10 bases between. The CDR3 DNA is TGTGCCTGGAGCTGGGGGGCGGAGCAGTTCTTC. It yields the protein CAWSWGAEQFF.

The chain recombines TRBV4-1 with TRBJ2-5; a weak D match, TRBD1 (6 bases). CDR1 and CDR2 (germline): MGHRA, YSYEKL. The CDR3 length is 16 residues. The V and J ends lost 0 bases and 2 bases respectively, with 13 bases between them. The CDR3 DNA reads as TGCGCCAGCAGCCAAGATCCCTGGACAGCACAAGAGACCCAGTACTTC. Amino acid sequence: CASSQDPWTAQETQYF.

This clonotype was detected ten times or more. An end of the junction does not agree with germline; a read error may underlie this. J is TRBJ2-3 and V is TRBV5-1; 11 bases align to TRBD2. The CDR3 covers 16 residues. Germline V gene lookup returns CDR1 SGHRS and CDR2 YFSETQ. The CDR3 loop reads CASSLGLAERTDTQYF. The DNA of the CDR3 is TGCGCCAGCAGTTTGGGACTAGCGGAACGCACAGATACGCAGTATTTT.

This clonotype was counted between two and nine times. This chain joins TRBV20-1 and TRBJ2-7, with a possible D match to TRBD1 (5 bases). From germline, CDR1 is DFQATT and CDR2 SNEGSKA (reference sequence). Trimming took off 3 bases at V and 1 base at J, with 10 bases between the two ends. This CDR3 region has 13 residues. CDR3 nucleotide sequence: TGCAGTGCTAGGCTTACAGGATCCTACGAGCAGTACTTC. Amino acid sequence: CSARLTGSYEQYF.

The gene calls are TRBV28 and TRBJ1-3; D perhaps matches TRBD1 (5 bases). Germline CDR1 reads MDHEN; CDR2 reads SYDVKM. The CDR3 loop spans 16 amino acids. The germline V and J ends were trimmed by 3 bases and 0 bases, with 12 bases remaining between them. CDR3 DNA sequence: TGTGCCAGCAGTTTGGGGCCAGTGGTCTCTGGAAACACCATATATTTT. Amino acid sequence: CASSLGPVVSGNTIYF.

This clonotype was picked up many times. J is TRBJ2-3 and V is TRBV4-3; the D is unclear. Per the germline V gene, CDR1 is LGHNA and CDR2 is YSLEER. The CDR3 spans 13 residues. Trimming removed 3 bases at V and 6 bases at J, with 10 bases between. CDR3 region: CASSHWESDTQYF. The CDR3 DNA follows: TGCGCCAGCAGCCACTGGGAATCGGATACGCAGTATTTT.

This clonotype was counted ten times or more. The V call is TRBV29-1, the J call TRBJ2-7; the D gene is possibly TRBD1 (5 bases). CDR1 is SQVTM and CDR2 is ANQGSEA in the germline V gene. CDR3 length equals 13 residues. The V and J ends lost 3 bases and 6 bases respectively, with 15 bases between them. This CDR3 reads CSVEGPVGSEQYF. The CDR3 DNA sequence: TGCAGCGTTGAGGGGCCCGTGGGGTCCGAGCAGTACTTC.

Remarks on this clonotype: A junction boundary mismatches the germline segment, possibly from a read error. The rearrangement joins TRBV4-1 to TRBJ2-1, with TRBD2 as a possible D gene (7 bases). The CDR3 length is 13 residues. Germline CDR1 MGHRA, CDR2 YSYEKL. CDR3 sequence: CASSQGGEREQFF. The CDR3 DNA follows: TGCGCCAGCAGTCAAGGGGGGGAGCGGGAGCAGTTCTTC.

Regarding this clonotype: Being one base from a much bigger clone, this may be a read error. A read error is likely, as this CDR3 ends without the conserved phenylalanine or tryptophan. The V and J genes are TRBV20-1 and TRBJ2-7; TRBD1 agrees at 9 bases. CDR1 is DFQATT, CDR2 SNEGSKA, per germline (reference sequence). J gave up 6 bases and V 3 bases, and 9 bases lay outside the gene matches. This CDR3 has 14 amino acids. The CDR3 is CSARGTGLEGEQYL. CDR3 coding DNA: TGCAGTGCTAGGGGGACAGGGCTCGAAGGCGAGCAGTACCTC.

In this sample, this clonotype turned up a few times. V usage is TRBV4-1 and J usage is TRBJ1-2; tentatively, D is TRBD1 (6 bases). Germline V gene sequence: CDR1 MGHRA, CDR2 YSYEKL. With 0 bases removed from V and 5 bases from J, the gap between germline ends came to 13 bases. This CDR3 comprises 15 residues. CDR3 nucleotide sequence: TGCGCCAGCAGCCAAGAGACAGGCGCAGGGTATGGCTACACCTTC. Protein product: CASSQETGAGYGYTF.

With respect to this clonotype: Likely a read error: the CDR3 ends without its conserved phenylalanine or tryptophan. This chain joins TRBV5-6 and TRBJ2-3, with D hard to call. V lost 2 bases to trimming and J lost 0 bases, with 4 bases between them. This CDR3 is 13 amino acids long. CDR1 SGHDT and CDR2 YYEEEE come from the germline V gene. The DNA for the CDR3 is TGTGCCAGCAGCTTCGGTAGCACAGATACGCAGTATATT. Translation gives CASSFGSTDTQYI.